One sample yielded the 27 T cell receptor beta chains listed below, sequenced in a study of T cells in Graves' hyperthyroidism and ophthalmopathy (dated 2019 in TCRdb). The library was made by multiplex PCR. Sequencing took place on an Illumina HiSeq 2000. The TCR beta CDR3 regions were amplified from the RNA transcripts. The TCR CDR3 was subjected to a first round of RT-PCR using the HTBI primer set and the Qiagen OneStep RT-PCR kit. TCRdb passed the public sequencing reads through fastp at Q25 and MiXCR, retaining productive beta sequences. When rows share a CDR3 protein, they turn into one entry using the most common DNA and genes. This sample lists roughly 750,000 distinct CDR3 sequences; about 16% were detected once. Around 7.7% of the sample is taken by the ten largest. The sequenced material came from blood. The receptors stem from a man aged 18 to 29 with Graves' hyperthyroidism.

This clonotype showed up just a few times. The V call is TRBV27, the J call TRBJ2-7; tentatively, D is TRBD2 (5 bases). The germline CDR1 and CDR2 sequences are MNHEY and SMNVEV (reference sequence). The CDR3 runs 14 residues. Trimming pared 5 bases from V and 0 bases from J, leaving 11 bases between. The CDR3 loop reads CASSGLGSSYEQYF. As DNA, the CDR3 is TGTGCCAGCAGTGGTTTAGGGAGCTCCTACGAGCAGTACTTC.

This clonotype was observed many times. One end of the junction does not line up with germline, which may come from a read error. This chain links TRBV2 with TRBJ2-7; 11 nucleotides agree with TRBD2. Germline V gene lookup returns CDR1 SNHLY and CDR2 FYNNEI. The CDR3 consists of 16 residues. The CDR3 sequence: CASSEGTSGLVYEQYF. The CDR3, as DNA: TGTGCCAGCAGCGAAGGGACTAGCGGATTAGTTTACGAGCAGTACTTC.

In its sample, this clonotype was seen many times. The chain links TRBV27 to TRBJ2-3, with 16 bases identical to TRBD2. CDR1 is MNHEY and CDR2 is SMNVEV in the germline V gene (reference sequence). Losses at the gene ends were 5 bases for V and 4 bases for J; bases not matched to a gene: 3. There are 16 residues in the CDR3. The CDR3 loop is CASSPGLAGGPDTQYF. The CDR3 coding sequence is TGTGCCAGCAGTCCGGGACTAGCGGGAGGGCCAGATACGCAGTATTTT.

This clonotype was seen many times. The V call is TRBV24-1, the J call TRBJ2-1; 8 bases line up with TRBD2. The trim removed 4 bases at V and 5 bases at J, leaving 12 bases unmatched. The germline V gene encodes CDR1 KGHDR and CDR2 SFDVKD. This CDR3 comprises 17 residues. The CDR3 DNA is TGTGCCACCAGTGACTCTCTTAATAGCGGGGTGAACAATGAGCAGTTCTTC. Amino acid sequence: CATSDSLNSGVNNEQFF.

In its sample, this clonotype was seen a few times. The chain combines TRBV6-1 with TRBJ2-1; 11 nucleotides align to TRBD1. V lost 6 bases and J lost 5; bases outside the gene matches: 6. The CDR3 contains 15 residues. From germline, CDR1 is MNHNS and CDR2 SASEGT. CDR3 sequence (DNA): TGTGCCAGCAGGGGACCGGGACAGGGGGACAATGAGCAGTTCTTC. The encoded protein is CASRGPGQGDNEQFF.

The genes are TRBV6-1 and TRBJ2-7; possible D gene TRBD1, 5 bases. The length of the CDR3 is 15 residues. Germline V CDR1 and CDR2: MNHNS, SASEGT. Trimming shortened V by 0 bases and J by 3 bases, and 12 bases separated the two germline ends. The CDR3 sequence is CASSEAPTVRYEQYF. The CDR3 DNA sequence: TGTGCCAGCAGTGAAGCCCCGACAGTCCGCTACGAGCAGTACTTC.

There are a few counts of this clonotype. The rearrangement uses TRBV5-8 and TRBJ2-6; 7 bases are shared with TRBD1. V dropped 3 bases and J dropped 0; count of bases not matched to a gene: 6. The V gene's germline CDR1 is SGHTS and CDR2 YDEGEE. The CDR3 has 17 residues. CDR3 coding DNA: TGTGCCAGCAGCTCGGGACAGATCCACTCTGGGGCCAACGTCCTGACTTTC. Amino acids: CASSSGQIHSGANVLTF.

This clonotype has only a few counts. The V gene is TRBV15, the J gene TRBJ1-2; no clear D. The V end lost 8 bases, the J end lost 8 bases, and 21 bases lay between the germline ends. Germline assignment: CDR1 LNHNV and CDR2 YYDKDF (reference sequence). CDR3 length: 14 residues. The DNA for the CDR3 is TGTGCCACCTCAGGACTGGTACAATCCGAGGGCTACACCTTC. Translation gives CATSGLVQSEGYTF.

The chain employs TRBV18 and TRBJ2-1; TRBD1 matches at 9 bases. V was pared by 4 bases and J by 6 bases, with 4 bases of the junction left unmatched. This CDR3 comprises 14 residues. CDR1 and CDR2 (germline): KGHSH, LQKENI. Here the CDR3 DNA reads TGTGCCAGCTCACTTGGACAGGGGCGCAATGAGCAGTTCTTC. Translating it yields CASSLGQGRNEQFF.

The genes are TRBV12-3 or TRBV12-4 and TRBJ2-5; tentative D call: TRBD1 (6 bases). Trimming took off 3 bases at V and 2 bases at J, with 13 bases between the two ends. The CDR3 is 15 amino acids. CDR3 region: CASSFQGKGQETQYF. DNA of the CDR3: TGTGCCAGCAGTTTCCAGGGGAAAGGGCAAGAGACCCAGTACTTC.

This clonotype has just a few counts. This sequence joins TRBV5-5 and TRBJ1-4; D unresolved. There are 12 residues in the CDR3. V gave up 5 bases and J gave up 8 bases, with 10 bases separating them. Germline V gene data show CDR1 as SGHKS and CDR2 as YYEKEE (reference sequence). This CDR3 reads CASSTEGEKLFF. The DNA for the CDR3 is TGTGCCAGCAGTACCGAGGGAGAAAAACTGTTTTTT.

The chain couples TRBV18 to TRBJ1-1, with D perhaps TRBD1 (5 bases). CDR1 and CDR2 from the germline V gene are KGHSH and LQKENI. The CDR3 is 14 residues long. V shed 1 base and J shed 4 bases, with 10 bases lying between them. Here the CDR3 DNA reads TGTGCCAGCTCACCACTGGAGAGGGGCACTGAAGCTTTCTTT. Its protein product is CASSPLERGTEAFF.

Only a few counts were recorded for this clonotype. The CDR3 reads CASSYGGSPPYEQYF. The CDR3 DNA sequence: TGTGCCAGCAGTTATGGCGGGAGTCCTCCCTACGAGCAGTACTTC. This chain uses TRBV6-2 or TRBV6-3 with TRBJ2-7; 7 positions match TRBD2. Germline V gene sequence: CDR1 MNHEY, CDR2 SVGEGT. After removal of 3 bases from V and 2 bases from J, the junction contained 7 bases not matched to a gene. The CDR3 spans 15 residues.

This clonotype was counted ten times or more. Here the CDR3 reads CASRASGSGADTQYF. DNA of the CDR3: TGTGCCAGCAGGGCAAGCGGGAGCGGAGCAGATACGCAGTATTTT. The J gene is TRBJ2-3, the V gene TRBV12-3 or TRBV12-4; 8 positions match TRBD2. This CDR3 contains 15 residues. V shed 6 bases, J shed 4 bases, and the junction held 9 bases outside the gene matches.

The V gene is TRBV4-3, the J gene TRBJ2-7, with D hard to call. The CDR3 is made up of 15 amino acids. The germline V gene has CDR1 LGHNA and CDR2 YSLEER. Deletions cut 0 bases from V and 2 bases from J, with 11 bases between. The CDR3, as DNA: TGCGCCAGCAGCCAAGATTTCACCGGAACCTACGAGCAGTACTTC. Its translation: CASSQDFTGTYEQYF.

The sample holds a few counts of this clonotype. The gene calls are TRBV5-1 and TRBJ1-1; possible D gene TRBD1, 5 bases. The ends were cut back, 4 bases at V and 5 bases at J, with 15 bases in the middle. Germline assignment: CDR1 SGHRS and CDR2 YFSETQ. The CDR3 consists of 14 residues. The CDR3: CASSIGGGGTEAFF. The CDR3 region has the DNA TGCGCCAGCAGCATTGGTGGGGGAGGGACTGAAGCTTTCTTT.

This clonotype was recorded at least ten times. V usage is TRBV11-2 and J usage is TRBJ2-1, with TRBD1 matching over 8 bases. CDR3 length: 14 residues. Germline trimming cut 1 base from V and 7 bases from J; bases unmatched to any gene: 3. Germline lookup yields CDR1 SGHAT and CDR2 FQNNGV. The DNA of the CDR3 is TGTGCCAGCAGCTTAGGACAGGGGAGTAATGAGCAGTTCTTC. Protein: CASSLGQGSNEQFF. Combining the CDR3 with reference TRBV11-2 and TRBJ2-1 gives the whole variable domain EAGVAQSPRYKIIEKRQSVAFWCNPISGHATLYWYQQILGQGPKLLIQFQNNGVVDDSQLPKDRFSAERLKGVDSTLKIQPAKLEDSAVYLCASSLGQGSNEQFFGPGTRLTVL.

The chain carries TRBV5-1 and TRBJ2-3; D not certain. V was pared by 6 bases and J by 14 bases, with 10 bases between. The germline V gene has CDR1 SGHRS and CDR2 YFSETQ. This CDR3 is built from 9 residues. CDR3 sequence reads: CASKGPGYF. CDR3 bases: TGCGCCAGCAAAGGGCCGGGGTATTTT.

A few counts support this clonotype. The chain links TRBV7-9 to TRBJ2-7; 8 bases match TRBD2. Germline CDR1 reads SEHNR; CDR2 reads FQNEAQ (reference sequence). V was clipped by 5 bases and J by 2 bases; unmatched bases: 11. The CDR3 contains 16 residues. CDR3 DNA: TGTGCCAGCAGCCCCCTGTGGGGGCGGGGGGCCTACGAGCAGTACTTC. Amino acid sequence: CASSPLWGRGAYEQYF.

This clonotype turned up a few times. The V gene is TRBV19, the J gene TRBJ1-2; 10 bases are a match to TRBD1. The V segment lost 6 bases and the J segment 4 bases; nucleotides outside the gene matches: 8. The CDR3 is made up of 15 amino acids. Germline CDR1 and CDR2: LNHDA and SQIVND (reference sequence). The CDR3 DNA is TGTGCCAGTAGCATCGGACAGGGGGTTACCTATGGCTACACCTTC. It encodes CASSIGQGVTYGYTF.

This clonotype occurred a few times. The rearrangement links TRBV12-5 to TRBJ2-5, with D tentatively TRBD1 (6 bases). Trimming cost V 0 bases and J 2 bases, with 13 bases left between them. This CDR3 region has 16 residues. Germline V lookup: CDR1 LGHNT, CDR2 FRNRAP. Written as DNA, the CDR3 is TGTGCTAGTGGTTTGGTGATTACAGGGTTTCAAGAGACCCAGTACTTC. Translated, it gives CASGLVITGFQETQYF.

This clonotype was recorded many times. V is TRBV2 and J is TRBJ2-3, with no clear D. V lost 7 bases, J lost 4 bases, and 15 bases lay in between. Germline V lookup: CDR1 SNHLY, CDR2 FYNNEI. The CDR3 has 14 residues. In DNA form, the CDR3 reads TGTGCCAGCACCAAAATACGAAGAGCAGATACGCAGTATTTT. Translated: CASTKIRRADTQYF. The full variable domain, its missing parts supplied by reference TRBV2 and TRBJ2-3, is EPEVTQTPSHQVTQMGQEVILRCVPISNHLYFYWYRQILGQKVEFLVSFYNNEISEKSEIFDDQFSVERPDGSNFTLKIRSTKLEDSAMYFCASTKIRRADTQYFGPGTRLTVL.

This clonotype was counted a few times. The V call is TRBV10-2, the J call TRBJ2-2, with D possibly being TRBD2 (6 bases). V lost 11 bases and J lost 3, with 16 bases in between. In germline, CDR1 is WSHSY, CDR2 SAAADI. The CDR3 extends over 14 amino acids. The DNA of the CDR3 is TGCGCCGGCTCCCGCGGGGTGGACACCGGGGAGCTGTTTTTT. It is translated as CAGSRGVDTGELFF.

There are many counts of this clonotype. V gene TRBV28 combines with J gene TRBJ2-7; tentatively, D is TRBD1 (6 bases). In germline, CDR1 is MDHEN, CDR2 SYDVKM. The CDR3 runs to 16 residues. The V gene lost 4 bases and the J gene lost 1 base, with 17 bases spanning the gap. CDR3 sequence: CASSYPTGGWSYEQYF. The CDR3 region has the DNA TGTGCCAGCAGTTATCCGACAGGCGGTTGGTCCTACGAGCAGTACTTC.

This clonotype was seen repeatedly, ten times or more. The chain combines TRBV28 with TRBJ1-5; 7 nucleotides align to TRBD1. In germline, CDR1 is MDHEN, CDR2 SYDVKM. After removal of 5 bases from V and 11 bases from J, the junction contained 0 bases not matched to a gene. The CDR3 contains 10 residues. The CDR3 sequence is CASSQGAQHF. CDR3 sequence (DNA): TGTGCCAGCAGTCAGGGGGCCCAGCATTTT.

The table lists this clonotype with a few counts. The V and J genes are TRBV20-1 and TRBJ1-5; a possible D gene is TRBD1 (5 bases). This CDR3 comprises 14 residues. CDR1 is DFQATT, CDR2 SNEGSKA, per germline (reference sequence). V lost 0 bases and J lost 5, with 11 bases in between. CDR3 sequence (DNA): TGCAGTGCTAGAGAACGGAGGGGCGATCAGCCCCAGCATTTT. Encoded protein: CSARERRGDQPQHF.

CDR3 DNA: TGTGCCAGCAGTTTCGGGGGAGGCTTACTGTTTTTT. Encoded protein: CASSFGGGLLFF. The chain couples TRBV12-3 or TRBV12-4 to TRBJ1-4, with a possible D match to TRBD1 (5 bases). The ends were cut back, 3 bases at V and 13 bases at J, with 12 bases in the middle. The CDR3 has 12 residues.